The entry below describes one T cell receptor beta chain. This clonotype turned up a few times. The antigen it recognizes is unknown. No base quality values were provided; no much bigger clone lies one nucleotide off. Sequencer: Illumina HiSeq 2500. TCR beta libraries were prepared by quantitative 5'-RACE with molecular barcodes. The original methods were these. To identify disease-linked TCR variants, a new computational method was used, one built on a probabilistic model of VDJ rearrangement. TCRdb reanalyzed the raw reads on its own, using fastp at Q25 for trimming and MiXCR for clone calling, and kept in-frame beta chains. Rows are combined by CDR3 protein, so each entry shows the most common genes and DNA. The V and J calls were determined by TCRdb, not by the authors. The sample table contains hundreds of thousands of distinct CDR3 sequences; only one count was recorded for 10% to 15% of them. The ten largest clones add up to 0.45% to 0.6% of the sample.

The record originates from a study of CD8 T cells in ankylosing spondylitis (TCRdb year 2017). For the study in its entirety: The study set out to find disease-linked TCR variants by profiling T cell receptor beta repertoires in ankylosing spondylitis patients and healthy donors. Peripheral blood was sampled, and synovial fluid was also collected from ankylosing spondylitis patients. The whole study cohort included 108 healthy donors and 25 ankylosing spondylitis patients.

Overall study results and their limits: The disease-linked clones had a CD8+ phenotype and were found at relatively low frequencies in peripheral blood. Some TCR beta motif variants had previously been reported in synovial fluid and blood of reactive arthritis patients, which suggested common disease-initiation mechanisms. A TCR beta motif made up of seven or eight highly homologous amino acid variants appeared to be characteristic of blood from ankylosing spondylitis patients. The disease-linked clones were reported as significantly enriched in matched synovial fluid samples from ankylosing spondylitis patients.

The CDR3 runs 16 residues from the cysteine to the phenylalanine. The kept DNA is CDR3 alone, 48 bases in frame from the first base. Per the germline V gene, MNHNS is the CDR1 and SASEGT is the CDR2. V lost 10 bases and J lost 4 bases; the stretch between them is 23 bases long. The rearrangement joined TRBV6-1 to TRBJ2-1; the best D guess is TRBD2, with 6 bases matching. This TCR was recovered from a male donor with ankylosing spondylitis. Sequencing used blood, either unsorted or a sorted T cell fraction (not recorded which). The encoded CDR3 is CATQTLKAGSYNEQFF. The DNA is as follows: TGTGCCACTCAAACCTTAAAAGCGGGTTCATACAATGAGCAGTTCTTC.